This T cell receptor (beta chain) was identified in a study of cytomegalovirus exposure and HLA in healthy donors. At the level of the study: Early released data had around 89 million unique TCRs, all coming from HLA-typed donors.

PCR involved 60 Vbeta and 13 Jbeta primers. The table came from immunoSEQ multiplex PCR; TCRdb's copy has only in-frame clones and leaves some out. The sample has 130,000 or so clones, roughly 80% seen once; the top ten hold more than 1.5%. As regards this clone: The antigen is not known.

General study results and limits: Researchers catalogued some 160 TCR beta chains as cytomegalovirus-associated.

The CDR3 runs to 14 residues. Germline V gene lookup returns CDR1 SGHRS and CDR2 YFSETQ. V lost 0 bases and J 3 bases, leaving 10 bases between the germline ends. Donors were nominally healthy when sampled, though unrecorded immune exposures were likely. The sequence derives from a man younger than 30 in good health and CMV-seronegative. The chain employs TRBV5-1 and TRBJ2-7; D might be TRBD2 (6 bases). Sequencing used PBMCs. CDR3 amino acids: CASSLVWGDYEQYF. The CDR3 DNA follows: TGCGCCAGCAGCTTGGTGTGGGGGGACTACGAGCAGTACTTC.